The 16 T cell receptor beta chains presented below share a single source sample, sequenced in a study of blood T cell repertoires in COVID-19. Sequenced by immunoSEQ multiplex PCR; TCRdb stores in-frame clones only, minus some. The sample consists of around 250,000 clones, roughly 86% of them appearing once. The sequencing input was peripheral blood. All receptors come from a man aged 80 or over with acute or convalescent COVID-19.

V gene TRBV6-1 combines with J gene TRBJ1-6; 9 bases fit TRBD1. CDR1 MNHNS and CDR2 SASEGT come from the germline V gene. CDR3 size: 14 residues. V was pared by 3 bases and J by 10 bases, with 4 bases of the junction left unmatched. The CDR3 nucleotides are TGTGCCAGCAGTGAGGGACAGGGAAGATCACCCCTCCACTTT. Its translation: CASSEGQGRSPLHF.

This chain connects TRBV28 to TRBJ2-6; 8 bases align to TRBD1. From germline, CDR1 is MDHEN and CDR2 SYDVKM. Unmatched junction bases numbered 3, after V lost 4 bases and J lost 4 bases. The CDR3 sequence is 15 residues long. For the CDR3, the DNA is TGTGCCAGCAGTTCGACAGGGGTCGGGGCCAACGTCCTGACTTTC. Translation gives CASSSTGVGANVLTF.

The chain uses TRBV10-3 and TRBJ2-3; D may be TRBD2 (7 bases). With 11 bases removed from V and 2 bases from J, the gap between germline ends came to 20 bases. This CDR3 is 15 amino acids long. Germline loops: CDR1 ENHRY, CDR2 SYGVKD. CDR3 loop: CAASGEGYSTDTQYF. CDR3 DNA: TGTGCCGCTTCAGGGGAGGGGTACTCCACAGATACGCAGTATTTT.

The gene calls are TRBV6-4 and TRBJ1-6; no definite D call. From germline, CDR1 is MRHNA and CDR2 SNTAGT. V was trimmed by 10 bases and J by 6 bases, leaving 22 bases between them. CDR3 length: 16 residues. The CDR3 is CATKRGKMGINSPLHF. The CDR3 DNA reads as TGTGCCACCAAACGAGGGAAGATGGGGATTAATTCACCCCTCCACTTT.

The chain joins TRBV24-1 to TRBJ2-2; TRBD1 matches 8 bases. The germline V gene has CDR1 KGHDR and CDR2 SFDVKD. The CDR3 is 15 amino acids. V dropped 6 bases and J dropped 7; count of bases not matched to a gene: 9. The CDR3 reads CATSPGQGRVGELFF. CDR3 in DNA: TGTGCCACCAGTCCCGGACAGGGCCGGGTCGGGGAGCTGTTTTTT.

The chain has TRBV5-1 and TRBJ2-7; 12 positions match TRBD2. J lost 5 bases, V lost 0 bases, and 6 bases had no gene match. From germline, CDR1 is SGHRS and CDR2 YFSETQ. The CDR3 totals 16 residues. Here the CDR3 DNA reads TGCGCCAGCAGCTTGGATGCGACTAGCGGGGGAAACGAGCAGTACTTC. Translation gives CASSLDATSGGNEQYF.

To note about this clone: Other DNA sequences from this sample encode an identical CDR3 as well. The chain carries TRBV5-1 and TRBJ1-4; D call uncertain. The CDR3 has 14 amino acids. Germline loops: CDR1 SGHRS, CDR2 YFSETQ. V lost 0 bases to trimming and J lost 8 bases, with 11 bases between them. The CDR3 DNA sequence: TGCGCCAGCAGCTTGGGGAGGGAAGGGGAAAAACTGTTTTTT. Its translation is CASSLGREGEKLFF. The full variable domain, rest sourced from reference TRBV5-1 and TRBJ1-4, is KAGVTQTPRYLIKTRGQQVTLSCSPISGHRSVSWYQQTPGQGLQFLFEYFSETQRNKGNFPGRFSGRQFSNSRSEMNVSTLELGDSALYLCASSLGREGEKLFFGSGTQLSVL.

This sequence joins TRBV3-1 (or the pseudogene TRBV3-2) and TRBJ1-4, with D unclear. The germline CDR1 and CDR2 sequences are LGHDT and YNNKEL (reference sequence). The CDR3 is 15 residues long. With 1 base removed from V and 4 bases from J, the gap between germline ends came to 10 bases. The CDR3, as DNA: TGTGCCAGCAGCCAAGTCCTCCAGATTAATGAAAAACTGTTTTTT. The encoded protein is CASSQVLQINEKLFF.

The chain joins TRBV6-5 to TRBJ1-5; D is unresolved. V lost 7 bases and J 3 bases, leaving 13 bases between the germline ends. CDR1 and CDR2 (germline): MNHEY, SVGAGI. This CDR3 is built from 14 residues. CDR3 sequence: CASMTRGINQPQHF. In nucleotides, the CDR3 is TGTGCCAGCATGACGCGAGGAATCAATCAGCCCCAGCATTTT.

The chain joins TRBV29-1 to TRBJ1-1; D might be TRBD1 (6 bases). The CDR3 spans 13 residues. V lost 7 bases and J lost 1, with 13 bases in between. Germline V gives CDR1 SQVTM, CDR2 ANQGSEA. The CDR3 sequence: CSGGPTGNTEAFF. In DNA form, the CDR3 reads TGCAGCGGGGGACCGACAGGGAACACTGAAGCTTTCTTT. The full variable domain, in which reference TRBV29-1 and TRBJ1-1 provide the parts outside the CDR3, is SAVISQKPSRDICQRGTSLTIQCQVDSQVTMMFWYRQQPGQSLTLIATANQGSEATYESGFVIDKFPISRPNLTFSTLTVSNMSPEDSSIYLCSGGPTGNTEAFFGQGTRLTVV.

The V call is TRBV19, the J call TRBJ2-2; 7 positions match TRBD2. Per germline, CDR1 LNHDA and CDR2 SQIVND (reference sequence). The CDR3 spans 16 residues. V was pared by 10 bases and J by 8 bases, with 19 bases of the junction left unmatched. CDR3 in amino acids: CANSLPSSGGRGELFF. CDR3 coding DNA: TGTGCCAATAGCCTCCCATCTAGCGGTGGGCGAGGGGAGCTGTTTTTT.

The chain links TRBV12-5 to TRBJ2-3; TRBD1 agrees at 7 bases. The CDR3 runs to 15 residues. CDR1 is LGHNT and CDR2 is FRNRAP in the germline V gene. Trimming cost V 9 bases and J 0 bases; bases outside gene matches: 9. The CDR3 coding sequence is TGTGCTAGCGCGGTGGGACAGATTAGCACAGATACGCAGTATTTT. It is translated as CASAVGQISTDTQYF.

CDR3 sequence reads: CAASLGGTDTQYF. CDR3 nucleotide sequence: TGTGCCGCCTCCCTCGGGGGCACAGATACGCAGTATTTT. This sequence joins TRBV7-2 and TRBJ2-3, with D possibly matching TRBD2 (5 bases). This CDR3 region has 13 residues. The germline V gene has CDR1 SGHTA and CDR2 FQGNSA. V was clipped by 11 bases and J by 1 base, with 13 bases between them.

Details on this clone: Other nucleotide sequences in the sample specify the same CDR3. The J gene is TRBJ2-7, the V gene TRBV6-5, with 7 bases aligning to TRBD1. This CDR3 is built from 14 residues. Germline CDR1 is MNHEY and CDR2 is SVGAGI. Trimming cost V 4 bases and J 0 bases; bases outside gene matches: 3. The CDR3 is CASSSTGSSYEQYF. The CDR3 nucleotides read TGTGCCAGCAGTTCGACAGGGAGCTCCTACGAGCAGTACTTC.

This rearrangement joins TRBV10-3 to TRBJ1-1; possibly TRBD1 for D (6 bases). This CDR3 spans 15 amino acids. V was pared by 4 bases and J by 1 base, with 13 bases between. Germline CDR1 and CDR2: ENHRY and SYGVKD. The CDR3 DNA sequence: TGTGCCATCAGTGGGCCAGTGGGACAGAACACTGAAGCTTTCTTT. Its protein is CAISGPVGQNTEAFF.

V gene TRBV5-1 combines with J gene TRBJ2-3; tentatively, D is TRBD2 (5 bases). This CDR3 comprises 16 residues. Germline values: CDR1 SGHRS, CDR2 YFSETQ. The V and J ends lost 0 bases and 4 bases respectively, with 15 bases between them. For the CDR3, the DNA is TGCGCCAGCAGCTTGGAGTACTATCGGGGATCAGATACGCAGTATTTT. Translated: CASSLEYYRGSDTQYF.